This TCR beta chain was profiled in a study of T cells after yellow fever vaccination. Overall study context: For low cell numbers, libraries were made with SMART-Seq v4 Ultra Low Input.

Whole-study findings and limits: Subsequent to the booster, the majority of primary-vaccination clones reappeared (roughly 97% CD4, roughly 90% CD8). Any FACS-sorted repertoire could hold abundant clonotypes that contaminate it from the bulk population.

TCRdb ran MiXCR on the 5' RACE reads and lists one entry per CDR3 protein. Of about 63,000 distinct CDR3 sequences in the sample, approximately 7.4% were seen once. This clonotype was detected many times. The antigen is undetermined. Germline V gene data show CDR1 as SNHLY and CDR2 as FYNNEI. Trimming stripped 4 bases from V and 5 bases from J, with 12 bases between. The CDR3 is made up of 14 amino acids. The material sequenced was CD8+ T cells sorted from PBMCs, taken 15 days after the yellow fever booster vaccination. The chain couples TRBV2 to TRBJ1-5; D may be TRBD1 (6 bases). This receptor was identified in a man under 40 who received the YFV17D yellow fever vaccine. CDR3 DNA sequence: TGTGCCAGCAGTGGAGCAGGGGACGATCAGCCCCAGCATTTT. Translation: CASSGAGDDQPQHF. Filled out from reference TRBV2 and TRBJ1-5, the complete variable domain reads EPEVTQTPSHQVTQMGQEVILRCVPISNHLYFYWYRQILGQKVEFLVSFYNNEISEKSEIFDDQFSVERPDGSNFTLKIRSTKLEDSAMYFCASSGAGDDQPQHFGDGTRLSIL.